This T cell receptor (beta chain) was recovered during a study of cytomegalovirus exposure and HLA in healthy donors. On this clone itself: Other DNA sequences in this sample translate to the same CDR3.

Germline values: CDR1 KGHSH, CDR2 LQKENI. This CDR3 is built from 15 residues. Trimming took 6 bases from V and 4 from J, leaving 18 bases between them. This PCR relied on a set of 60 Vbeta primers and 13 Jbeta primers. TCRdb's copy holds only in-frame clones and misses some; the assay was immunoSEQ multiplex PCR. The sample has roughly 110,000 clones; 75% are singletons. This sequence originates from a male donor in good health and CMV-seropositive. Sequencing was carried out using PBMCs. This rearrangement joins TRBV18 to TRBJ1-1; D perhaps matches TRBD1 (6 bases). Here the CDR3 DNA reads TGTGCCAGCTCGCGTGGCCGGGACACCGCCACTGAAGCTTTCTTT. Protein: CASSRGRDTATEAFF.